The sequence of this T cell receptor beta chain was determined in a study of blood T cell repertoires in COVID-19. Study in general: COVID-19 samples from acute and convalescent phases originated in the United States, Italy and Spain. T cells, B-cell-depleted T cells, or PBMCs provided the cDNA or gDNA that served as material.

There are 18 residues in the CDR3. From germline, CDR1 is MNHEY and CDR2 SVGEGT. J gave up 6 bases and V 0 bases, and 14 bases lay outside the gene matches. Per the original methods: For nucleated cells, counts were estimated from reference gene primer amplification. Sequencing was performed with immunoSEQ multiplex PCR; in TCRdb, only in-frame clones are kept and a portion is missing. D and trimming come from the DNA, and the V and J calls and clone size come from that table. The data show a few hundred thousand clones, about 87% seen once. The sequenced sample consisted of peripheral blood. V is TRBV6-2 or TRBV6-3 and J is TRBJ2-1; 7 positions agree with TRBD2. This clonotype was sampled from a man aged 55 to 70 who had recovered from COVID-19. The CDR3 DNA is TGTGCCAGCAGTTACTCGGGACTACCCAGTGGGCCATCCAATGAGCAGTTCTTC. This gives the protein CASSYSGLPSGPSNEQFF.